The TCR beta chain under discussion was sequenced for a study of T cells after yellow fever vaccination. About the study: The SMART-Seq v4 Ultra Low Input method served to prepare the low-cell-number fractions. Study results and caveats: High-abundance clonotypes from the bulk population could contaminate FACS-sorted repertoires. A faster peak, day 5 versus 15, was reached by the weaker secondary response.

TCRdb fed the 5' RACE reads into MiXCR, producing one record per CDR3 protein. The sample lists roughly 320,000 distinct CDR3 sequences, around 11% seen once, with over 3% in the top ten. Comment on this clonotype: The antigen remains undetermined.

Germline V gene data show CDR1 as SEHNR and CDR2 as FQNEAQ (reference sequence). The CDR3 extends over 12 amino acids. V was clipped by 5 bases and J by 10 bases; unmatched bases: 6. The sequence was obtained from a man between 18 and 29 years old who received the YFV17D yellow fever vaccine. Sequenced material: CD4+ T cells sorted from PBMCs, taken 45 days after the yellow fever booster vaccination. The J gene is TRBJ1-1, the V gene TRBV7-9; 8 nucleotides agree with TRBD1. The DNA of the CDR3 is TGTGCCAGCAGCGGACAGGGTCTGTCAGCTTTCTTT. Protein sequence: CASSGQGLSAFF.